This TCR beta chain was profiled in a study of blood T cell repertoires in COVID-19. Original processing notes: Reference gene primer amplification gave estimated nucleated cell counts. TCRdb keeps only in-frame clones here, not all; method: immunoSEQ multiplex PCR. The DNA gave D and trimming, while V, J and clone size come from that table. The table shows around 140,000 clones, with 88% occurring only once. The CDR3 spans 16 residues. CDR1 is SGHKS and CDR2 is YYEKEE in the germline V gene (reference sequence). V shed 1 base, J shed 4 bases, and the junction held 5 bases outside the gene matches. This TCR derives from a man between 65 and 85 years old with active COVID-19. The chain uses TRBV5-5 and TRBJ2-2, with 9 bases aligning to TRBD1. The sample was peripheral blood. The CDR3 DNA is TGTGCCAGCAGCTTGAGGACAGGGGTGGGCACCGGGGAGCTGTTTTTT. Translating gives CASSLRTGVGTGELFF.